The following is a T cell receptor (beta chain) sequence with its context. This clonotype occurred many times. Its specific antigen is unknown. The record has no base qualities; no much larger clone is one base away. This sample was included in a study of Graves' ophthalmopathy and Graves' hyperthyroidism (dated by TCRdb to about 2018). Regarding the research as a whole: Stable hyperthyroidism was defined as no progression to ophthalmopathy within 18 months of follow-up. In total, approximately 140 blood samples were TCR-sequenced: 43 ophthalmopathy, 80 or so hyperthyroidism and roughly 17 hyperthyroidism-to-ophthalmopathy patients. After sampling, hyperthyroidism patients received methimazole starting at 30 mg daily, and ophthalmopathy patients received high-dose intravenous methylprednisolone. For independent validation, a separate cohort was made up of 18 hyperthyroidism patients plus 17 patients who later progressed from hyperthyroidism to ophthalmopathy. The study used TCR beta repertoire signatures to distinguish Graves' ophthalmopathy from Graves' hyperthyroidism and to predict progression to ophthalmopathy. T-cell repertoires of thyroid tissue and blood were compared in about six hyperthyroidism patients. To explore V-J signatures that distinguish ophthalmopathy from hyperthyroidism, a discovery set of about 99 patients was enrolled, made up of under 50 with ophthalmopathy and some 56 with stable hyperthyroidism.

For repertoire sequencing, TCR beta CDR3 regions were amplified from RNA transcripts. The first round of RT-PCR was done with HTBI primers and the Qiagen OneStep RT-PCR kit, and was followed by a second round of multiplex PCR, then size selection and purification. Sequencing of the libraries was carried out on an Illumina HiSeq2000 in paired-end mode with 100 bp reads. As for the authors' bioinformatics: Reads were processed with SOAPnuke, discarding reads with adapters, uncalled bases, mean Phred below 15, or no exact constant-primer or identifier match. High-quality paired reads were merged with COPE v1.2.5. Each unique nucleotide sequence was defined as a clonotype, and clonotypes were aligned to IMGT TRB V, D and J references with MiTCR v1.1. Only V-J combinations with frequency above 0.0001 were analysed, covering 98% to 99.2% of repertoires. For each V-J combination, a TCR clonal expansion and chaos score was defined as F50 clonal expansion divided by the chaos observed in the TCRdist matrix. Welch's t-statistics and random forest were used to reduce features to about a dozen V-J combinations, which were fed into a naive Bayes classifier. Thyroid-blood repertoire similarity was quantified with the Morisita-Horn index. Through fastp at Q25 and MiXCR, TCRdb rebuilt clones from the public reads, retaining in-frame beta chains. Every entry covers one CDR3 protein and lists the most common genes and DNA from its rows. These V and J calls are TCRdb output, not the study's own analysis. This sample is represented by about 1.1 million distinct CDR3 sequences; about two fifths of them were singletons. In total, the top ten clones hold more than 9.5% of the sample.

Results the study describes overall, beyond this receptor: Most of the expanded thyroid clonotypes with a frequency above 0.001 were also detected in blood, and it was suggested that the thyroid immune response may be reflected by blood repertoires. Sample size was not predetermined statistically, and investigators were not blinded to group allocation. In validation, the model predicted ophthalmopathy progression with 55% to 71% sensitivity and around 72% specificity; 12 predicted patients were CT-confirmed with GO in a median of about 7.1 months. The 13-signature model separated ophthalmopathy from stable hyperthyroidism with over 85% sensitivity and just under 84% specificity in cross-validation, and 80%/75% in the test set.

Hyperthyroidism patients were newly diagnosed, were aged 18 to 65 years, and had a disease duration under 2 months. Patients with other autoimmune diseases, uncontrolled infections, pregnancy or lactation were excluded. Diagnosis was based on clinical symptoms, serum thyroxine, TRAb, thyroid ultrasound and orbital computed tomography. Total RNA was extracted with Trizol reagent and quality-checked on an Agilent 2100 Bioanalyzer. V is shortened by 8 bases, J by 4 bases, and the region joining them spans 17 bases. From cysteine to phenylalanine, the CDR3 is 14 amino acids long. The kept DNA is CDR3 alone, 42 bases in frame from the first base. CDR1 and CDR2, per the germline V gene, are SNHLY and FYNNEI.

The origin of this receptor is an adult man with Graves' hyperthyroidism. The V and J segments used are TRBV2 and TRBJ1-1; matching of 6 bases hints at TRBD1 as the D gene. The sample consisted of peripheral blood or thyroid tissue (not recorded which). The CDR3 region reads CASRQGRESTEAFF. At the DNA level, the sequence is TGTGCCAGCCGGCAGGGGAGGGAGAGCACTGAAGCTTTCTTT.